Listed below are T cell receptor beta chains from one sample, sequenced in a study of blood T cells in healthy people across ages. MiXCR, applied by TCRdb to the 5' RACE reads, yields one record per CDR3 protein. The data hold 600,000 to 800,000 distinct CDR3 sequences, with around 21% observed a single time. Sequenced material: blood. These receptors came from a man aged 65 to 79 in good health. The CDR3 runs from the conserved cysteine through the conserved F or W. Each record gives: J gene, clone size, D gene, V gene, CDR3 protein, CDR3 DNA. The D gene is left open where the match is weak. Only some rows state a clone size, as once, few, many or a class for expanded clones.

TRBJ1-2 | few | . | TRBV5-1 | CASSLSGQSYGYTF | TGCGCCAGCAGCTTGTCGGGGCAGAGCTATGGCTACACCTTC
TRBJ1-4 | . | TRBD1 | TRBV27 | CASSLAAGQGGKLFF | TGTGCCAGCAGTTTAGCCGCTGGGCAGGGGGGAAAACTGTTTTTT
TRBJ2-1 | . | TRBD2 | TRBV20-1 | CSARFLAGGSFNEQFF | TGCAGTGCTAGGTTCCTAGCGGGAGGATCGTTCAATGAGCAGTTCTTC
TRBJ2-3 | many | . | TRBV18 | CASSPRVTDTQYF | TGTGCCAGCTCACCACGGGTCACAGATACGCAGTATTTT
TRBJ2-5 | many | . | TRBV28 | CASNSGAGYQETQYF | TGTGCCAGCAACTCCGGGGCAGGGTACCAAGAGACCCAGTACTTC
TRBJ2-7 | . | . | TRBV6-2/TRBV6-3 | CASTHGGYEQYF | TGTGCCAGCACCCACGGGGGCTACGAGCAGTACTTC
TRBJ2-7 | . | . | TRBV25-1 | CASSEYDSTYEQYF | TGTGCCAGCAGTGAATATGACAGCACCTACGAGCAGTACTTC
TRBJ2-7 | . | . | TRBV28 | CATQKGGLEQYF | TGTGCCACCCAGAAGGGGGGGTTAGAGCAGTACTTC
TRBJ1-1 | . | . | TRBV20-1 | CSASSTAPFF | TGCAGTGCTAGTTCGACAGCCCCTTTCTTT
TRBJ2-5 | . | . | TRBV2 | CASRASAWGFQETQYF | TGTGCCAGCAGAGCCAGCGCGTGGGGGTTCCAAGAGACCCAGTACTTC
TRBJ2-5 | . | . | TRBV30 | CAWSPGGIETQYF | TGTGCCTGGAGTCCAGGTGGGATAGAGACCCAGTACTTC
TRBJ2-7 | . | TRBD1 | TRBV20-1 | CSARAGTGAREQYF | TGCAGTGCTAGAGCCGGGACAGGGGCTCGCGAGCAGTACTTC
TRBJ1-4 | many | . | TRBV29-1 | CSVEDPNEKLFF | TGCAGCGTTGAAGATCCTAATGAAAAACTGTTTTTT
TRBJ2-3 | . | . | TRBV24-1 | CATSDLGNTDTQYF | TGTGCCACCAGTGATTTGGGGAACACAGATACGCAGTATTTT
TRBJ2-3 | . | . | TRBV24-1 | CATGGDLGAQYF | TGTGCCACCGGAGGGGATTTAGGGGCGCAGTATTTT
TRBJ2-5 | few | TRBD1 | TRBV24-1 | CATSETGGKETQYF | TGTGCCACCAGTGAAACAGGGGGCAAAGAGACCCAGTACTTC
TRBJ2-1 | . | . | TRBV7-2 | CASSLVSWTNNEQFF | TGTGCCAGCAGCCTCGTAAGCTGGACCAACAATGAGCAGTTCTTC
TRBJ2-3 | few | . | TRBV2 | CANSGGLGITDTQYF | TGTGCCAACAGTGGGGGACTGGGGATCACAGATACGCAGTATTTT
TRBJ2-1 | few | . | TRBV6-2/TRBV6-3 | CASRSHSSYNEQFF | TGTGCCAGCAGAAGTCATAGCTCCTACAATGAGCAGTTCTTC
TRBJ2-1 | . | TRBD2 | TRBV10-3 | CVISESGGRARYNEQFF | TGTGTCATCAGTGAATCTGGCGGGAGGGCCAGGTACAATGAGCAGTTCTTC
TRBJ2-7 | . | . | TRBV5-1 | CASSGSVDEQYF | TGCGCCAGCAGTGGGAGTGTGGACGAGCAGTACTTC
TRBJ2-5 | many | . | TRBV11-2 | CASRQEIRGAGDETQYF | TGTGCCAGCAGACAAGAGATCAGGGGCGCGGGAGACGAGACCCAGTACTTC
TRBJ2-3 | . | TRBD1 | TRBV7-2 | CASSPGQGAIDTQYF | TGCGCCAGCAGCCCCGGACAGGGGGCAATAGATACGCAGTATTTT
TRBJ2-2 | many | . | TRBV3-1 | CASSRPGTGELFF | TGTGCCAGCAGCCGACCCGGCACCGGGGAGCTGTTTTTT
TRBJ2-7 | . | . | TRBV7-9 | CASRSKEDFLYEQYF | TGTGCCAGCAGAAGCAAAGAGGACTTCCTTTACGAGCAGTACTTC
TRBJ1-5 | few | TRBD1 | TRBV7-2 | CASSTGQGRNQPQHF | TGTGCCAGCAGCACTGGACAGGGGAGGAATCAGCCCCAGCATTTT
TRBJ1-2 | . | . | TRBV15 | CATSPGQYVRGYTF | TGTGCCACCAGCCCCGGACAGTATGTGCGAGGCTACACCTTC
TRBJ2-1 | . | . | TRBV7-2 | CASSPDGGTDEQFF | TGTGCCAGCAGTCCTGATGGGGGGACTGATGAGCAGTTCTTC
TRBJ1-1 | few | TRBD1 | TRBV20-1 | CSARGTGTGSSAFF | TGCAGTGCTAGAGGGACGGGGACAGGATCATCGGCTTTCTTT
TRBJ2-7 | . | . | TRBV28 | CASIPSGGSGYEQYF | TGTGCCAGCATCCCCTCGGGCGGTTCGGGCTACGAGCAGTACTTC
TRBJ2-3 | . | TRBD1 | TRBV10-3 | CAISDPGQLTDTQYF | TGTGCCATCAGTGATCCGGGACAGCTCACAGATACGCAGTATTTT
TRBJ2-5 | . | . | TRBV20-1 | CSARDWRLPIQETQYF | TGCAGTGCTAGAGATTGGCGGCTCCCCATTCAAGAGACCCAGTACTTC